This passage covers 23 T cell receptor beta chains from one sample sequenced in a study of blood T cell repertoires in COVID-19. Sequencing used immunoSEQ multiplex PCR; TCRdb keeps in-frame clones, though not all of them. The sample lists approximately 330,000 clones, almost 90% occurring once. Sequencing was carried out using peripheral blood. Source of these receptors: a woman aged 40 to 50 with COVID-19, enrolled during active disease.

The chain is built from TRBV5-1 and TRBJ1-1, with 7 nucleotides matching TRBD1. Germline lookup yields CDR1 SGHRS and CDR2 YFSETQ. Trimming at V came to 4 bases and at J to 2 bases, leaving 5 bases not matched to a gene. CDR3 size: 14 residues. CDR3 residues: CASSGGQPNTEAFF. Here the CDR3 DNA reads TGCGCCAGCAGCGGGGGACAGCCAAACACTGAAGCTTTCTTT.

In this sample, this clone turned up once. This chain connects TRBV5-1 to TRBJ1-1; no clear D. The germline CDR1 and CDR2 sequences are SGHRS and YFSETQ. Trimming took off 0 bases at V and 6 bases at J, with 15 bases between the two ends. This CDR3 region has 15 residues. CDR3 protein: CASSLGGSLVAEAFF. CDR3 bases: TGCGCCAGCAGCTTGGGAGGGTCCCTGGTTGCTGAAGCTTTCTTT.

This clone was counted once. The chain has TRBV4-3 and TRBJ1-4; D is unresolved. The CDR3 is made up of 15 amino acids. V gave up 1 base and J gave up 4 bases, with 10 bases separating them. CDR1 LGHNA and CDR2 YSLEER come from the germline V gene. CDR3 sequence reads: CASSQGVAINEKLFF. The CDR3 DNA sequence: TGCGCCAGCAGCCAAGGGGTAGCAATTAATGAAAAACTGTTTTTT.

V is TRBV6-5 and J is TRBJ2-7; a possible D gene is TRBD1 (6 bases). Germline CDR1 and CDR2: MNHEY and SVGAGI. The CDR3 loop spans 13 amino acids. V lost 7 bases, J lost 5 bases, and 15 bases lay in between. This chain's CDR3 is CASISLPGDEQYF. The CDR3 DNA reads as TGTGCCAGCATATCCCTGCCAGGGGACGAGCAGTACTTC.

The gene calls are TRBV19 and TRBJ1-3, with a possible D match to TRBD1 (5 bases). The germline gives CDR1 LNHDA, CDR2 SQIVND (reference sequence). Trimming cost V 7 bases and J 1 base, with 11 bases left between them. The CDR3 runs 14 residues. The CDR3 DNA sequence: TGTGCCAGTATTGACAGACAATCTGGAAACACCATATATTTT. It specifies CASIDRQSGNTIYF. The complete variable domain, with remaining parts taken from reference TRBV19 and TRBJ1-3, reads DGGITQSPKYLFRKEGQNVTLSCEQNLNHDAMYWYRQDPGQGLRLIYYSQIVNDFQKGDIAEGYSVSREKKESFPLTVTSAQKNPTAFYLCASIDRQSGNTIYFGEGSWLTVV.

This chain links TRBV4-3 with TRBJ2-7, with D perhaps TRBD2 (7 bases). V was pared by 4 bases and J by 6 bases, with 25 bases between. This CDR3 spans 17 amino acids. Germline loops: CDR1 LGHNA, CDR2 YSLEER. CDR3 sequence (DNA): TGCGCCAGCAGCCCTAAGTTCGGGGGGCCCGACCGGCGCGAGCAGTACTTC. Translated: CASSPKFGGPDRREQYF.

The chain links TRBV6-2 or TRBV6-3 to TRBJ2-7, with 8 bases matching TRBD1. CDR3 length: 18 amino acids. CDR1 MNHEY and CDR2 SVGEGT come from the germline V gene. The J segment lost 1 base and the V segment lost 4 bases, leaving 15 bases of the junction unmatched. The CDR3 bases are TGTGCCAGCAGTTTCCAAAGAGGGACAGGCCTCACTTCCTACGAGCAGTACTTC. It specifies CASSFQRGTGLTSYEQYF.

The chain combines TRBV10-2 with TRBJ1-1; TRBD1 matches 8 bases. With 4 bases clipped from V and 4 bases from J, the junction kept 8 bases outside the gene matches. Germline V lookup: CDR1 WSHSY, CDR2 SAAADI. The CDR3 has 15 residues. CDR3 nucleotides: TGCGCCAGCAGTGGGTTGACAGGGGCCGTCACTGAAGCTTTCTTT. Its translation: CASSGLTGAVTEAFF.

V is TRBV4-3 and J is TRBJ2-7, with 7 bases fitting TRBD2. The CDR3 covers 15 residues. CDR1 is LGHNA and CDR2 is YSLEER in the germline V gene. Trimming removed 1 base from V and 4 bases from J; junction bases left unmatched: 7. The CDR3 spells CASSQGVLAAYEQYF. The CDR3 DNA reads as TGCGCCAGCAGCCAAGGAGTTCTAGCGGCTTACGAGCAGTACTTC.

A single count supports this clone. The rearrangement uses TRBV5-1 and TRBJ1-1, with TRBD1 matching 7 bases. The J segment lost 4 bases and the V segment lost 2 bases, leaving 17 bases of the junction unmatched. Germline assignment: CDR1 SGHRS and CDR2 YFSETQ. This CDR3 contains 18 residues. The CDR3 is CASSFIRDSLRVGTEAFF. DNA of the CDR3: TGCGCCAGCAGCTTCATCCGGGACAGCCTAAGGGTGGGCACTGAAGCTTTCTTT.

The rearrangement links TRBV3-1 (or the pseudogene TRBV3-2) to TRBJ2-2, with 7 bases matching TRBD1. V lost 3 bases and J lost 4; bases outside the gene matches: 2. CDR1 is LGHDT and CDR2 is YNNKEL in the germline V gene (reference sequence). The CDR3 consists of 14 residues. The CDR3 DNA reads as TGTGCCAGCAGCCAGAGGGGGCCCACCGGGGAGCTGTTTTTT. Amino acids: CASSQRGPTGELFF.

As for this clone: Mismatch with germline at one junction end may stem from a read error. V usage is TRBV6-1 and J usage is TRBJ2-7; TRBD2 agrees at 8 bases. Germline V gives CDR1 MNHNS, CDR2 SASEGT. CDR3 length equals 11 residues. Here the CDR3 DNA reads TGTGCCAGCAGTGACCAGCGGGGGCCAGTTTTC. This translates into CASSDQRGPVF.

Written as DNA, the CDR3 is TGTGCCAGCAGCGACAGGGGTTCCTACTCTGGAAACACCATATATTTT. It yields the protein CASSDRGSYSGNTIYF. V usage is TRBV3-1 (or the pseudogene TRBV3-2) and J usage is TRBJ1-3; 8 bases match TRBD1. Unmatched junction bases numbered 6, after V lost 5 bases and J lost 0 bases. This CDR3 is built from 16 residues. Germline lookup yields CDR1 LGHDT and CDR2 YNNKEL (reference sequence).

The genes are TRBV18 and TRBJ1-2, with 10 bases aligning to TRBD1. Trimming removed 3 bases from V and 8 bases from J; junction bases left unmatched: 6. CDR1 is KGHSH and CDR2 is LQKENI in the germline V gene. The CDR3 runs 14 residues. The CDR3 region has the DNA TGTGCCAGCTCACCGCTCGGACAGGGGGAGGGCTACACCTTC. It translates to CASSPLGQGEGYTF.

This sequence joins TRBV6-2 or TRBV6-3 and TRBJ1-5, with a tentative D call TRBD1 (5 bases). V was clipped by 4 bases and J by 6 bases, with 22 bases between them. CDR3 length equals 17 residues. Germline CDR1 is MNHEY and CDR2 is SVGEGT. The CDR3 spells CASSSIPGRLVTQPQHF. In DNA form, the CDR3 reads TGTGCCAGCAGTTCCATTCCGGGACGACTAGTTACTCAGCCCCAGCATTTT.

The chain is built from TRBV5-1 and TRBJ2-1, with 9 bases aligning to TRBD2. The CDR3 is 14 residues long. With V trimmed by 4 bases and J by 8 bases, 7 bases remained unmatched. Germline-derived CDR1 and CDR2 are SGHRS and YFSETQ. CDR3 sequence: CASSPVVAGDEQFF. As DNA, the CDR3 is TGCGCCAGCAGCCCGGTGGTAGCGGGAGATGAGCAGTTCTTC.

The chain uses TRBV11-2 and TRBJ2-7; D may be TRBD2 (6 bases). CDR1 SGHAT and CDR2 FQNNGV come from the germline V gene. V was clipped by 6 bases and J by 5 bases, with 20 bases between them. This CDR3 has 15 amino acids. CDR3 nucleotides: TGTGCCAGCAGACGGGGAGGAGGCCCCATCCACGAGCAGTACTTC. This encodes CASRRGGGPIHEQYF.

The V call is TRBV6-1, the J call TRBJ1-2, with 7 bases fitting TRBD1. Germline V gene lookup returns CDR1 MNHNS and CDR2 SASEGT. J gave up 5 bases and V 7 bases, and 10 bases lay outside the gene matches. The CDR3 consists of 14 residues. The DNA for the CDR3 is TGTGCCAGCAACTCCAGGGGGAGGCGTTATGGCTACACCTTC. It translates to CASNSRGRRYGYTF.

V and J are TRBV10-3 and TRBJ1-3; D is undetermined. Trimming cost V 6 bases and J 9 bases, with 18 bases left between them. Germline V gene sequence: CDR1 ENHRY, CDR2 SYGVKD. The CDR3 runs 14 residues. The CDR3 reads CAISATTRASTIYF. CDR3 DNA: TGTGCCATCAGCGCCACCACTAGGGCCTCCACCATATATTTT.

This rearrangement joins TRBV19 to TRBJ1-5; 9 bases map to TRBD1. Germline CDR1 and CDR2: LNHDA and SQIVND (reference sequence). CDR3 size: 15 residues. The ends lost 8 bases at V and 7 bases at J; junction bases unmatched: 12. CDR3 loop: CASGTGTGIGQPQHF. CDR3 nucleotides: TGTGCCAGTGGGACCGGGACAGGGATCGGGCAGCCCCAGCATTTT. Combining the CDR3 with reference TRBV19 and TRBJ1-5 gives the whole variable domain DGGITQSPKYLFRKEGQNVTLSCEQNLNHDAMYWYRQDPGQGLRLIYYSQIVNDFQKGDIAEGYSVSREKKESFPLTVTSAQKNPTAFYLCASGTGTGIGQPQHFGDGTRLSIL.

The chain carries TRBV7-2 and TRBJ2-7; the match to TRBD1 covers 12 bases. The trim removed 4 bases at V and 7 bases at J, leaving 8 bases unmatched. This CDR3 contains 15 residues. Germline V gene data show CDR1 as SGHTA and CDR2 as FQGNSA. The CDR3 region is CASSSRDRGLLEQYF. In nucleotides, the CDR3 is TGTGCCAGCAGCTCCAGGGACAGGGGGCTCTTAGAGCAGTACTTC.

The chain combines TRBV29-1 with TRBJ2-1, with 9 bases aligning to TRBD1. CDR1 is SQVTM, CDR2 ANQGSEA, per germline. There are 14 residues in the CDR3. The CDR3 DNA reads TGCAGTGGCCTATGGGACAGGGTATACAATGAGCAGTTCTTC. Translation: CSGLWDRVYNEQFF.

The chain links TRBV2 to TRBJ1-5, with TRBD1 matching 7 bases. The V gene's germline CDR1 is SNHLY and CDR2 FYNNEI. This CDR3 is built from 14 residues. The ends lost 5 bases at V and 5 bases at J; junction bases unmatched: 6. The CDR3 region is CASSSDRVDQPQHF. In DNA, the CDR3 is TGTGCCAGCAGTTCAGACAGGGTTGATCAGCCCCAGCATTTT.